This TCR beta chain was identified in a study of T cells in Graves' hyperthyroidism and ophthalmopathy. In patients aged 18 to 65, hyperthyroidism was newly diagnosed, with duration under 2 months. TCR beta CDR3 region amplification was performed from RNA transcripts. The HTBI primer set served for first-round RT-PCR of the TCR CDR3. TCRdb redid the calling of the multiplex PCR reads with MiXCR, one entry per CDR3 protein. The sample lists approximately 420,000 distinct CDR3 sequences, roughly 13% occurring once. Whole-study results and caveats: Using 13 V-J features, a model discriminated ophthalmopathy from stable hyperthyroidism. Most expanded thyroid clonotypes above 0.001 also appeared in blood.

This clonotype was counted many times. Its antigen remains unknown. V was shortened by 0 bases and J by 7 bases, with 12 bases between the two germline ends. Germline CDR1 and CDR2: GTSNPN and SVGIG (reference sequence). The CDR3 contains 13 residues. The chain employs TRBV30 and TRBJ1-1, with unresolved D. This sequence was found in a woman aged 18-30 years with Graves' hyperthyroidism. What was sequenced was blood. CDR3: CAWSVTQVYEAFF. As DNA, the CDR3 is TGTGCCTGGAGTGTTACCCAGGTCTATGAAGCTTTCTTT.